This TCR beta chain was sequenced in a study of blood T cell repertoires in COVID-19. Sequenced by immunoSEQ multiplex PCR; TCRdb stores in-frame clones only, minus some. Of around 450,000 clones listed, about 85% are singletons. The TCR comes from a woman aged 18-30 years with acute COVID-19. Sequencing was carried out using PBMCs or T cells enriched from blood (not recorded which).

CDR3 in amino acids: CASSRGTEETQYF. In DNA, the CDR3 is TGTGCCAGCAGCCGTGGGACAGAAGAGACCCAGTACTTC. The chain combines TRBV3-1 (or the pseudogene TRBV3-2) with TRBJ2-5; 7 nucleotides agree with TRBD1. Germline values: CDR1 LGHDT, CDR2 YNNKEL (reference sequence). This CDR3 has 13 residues. V lost 4 bases and J lost 3; bases outside the gene matches: 2.